This TCR beta chain appears in the sequencing data of a study of blood T cell repertoires in COVID-19. For the study at large: Whether acute or convalescent, the COVID-19 samples came from the United States, Italy and Spain. The cDNA or gDNA used as material had been derived from T cells, B-cell-depleted T cells, or PBMCs.

The germline gives CDR1 MDHEN, CDR2 SYDVKM. V gave up 6 bases and J gave up 7 bases, with 7 bases separating them. The CDR3 is 11 residues long. Per the study methods: Using reference gene primer amplification, nucleated cell counts were estimated. Measured with immunoSEQ multiplex PCR; TCRdb has only the in-frame clones, and not every one. The D gene and trimming were derived from the DNA, and the V and J assignments and clone size from that table. Of 49,000 or so clones detected, roughly 88% appear once; the ten largest clones hold 7% to 9%. The sequence derives from a man in his forties or fifties with acute or convalescent COVID-19. The V and J genes are TRBV28 and TRBJ2-1; D unresolved. The sample consisted of peripheral blood. CDR3: CASRSSNEQFF. The CDR3, as DNA: TGTGCCAGCAGGTCCAGTAATGAGCAGTTCTTC.